What follows describes a single T cell receptor beta chain. Antigen specificity is unknown. The CDR3 loop spans 13 amino acids. Looked up from germline, CDR1 is SGHTA and CDR2 is FQGNSA. Trimming shortened V by 3 bases and J by 8 bases, and 11 bases separated the two germline ends. The data were taken from a study of early T cells in non-severe SARS-CoV-2 infection. Background on the study: The study sequenced bulk RNA from unsorted whole blood, with chains unpaired.

In the library, individual cDNA molecules carried attached unique molecular identifiers. TCRdb itself ran the 5' RACE reads through MiXCR, one entry per CDR3 protein. The data contain around 64,000 distinct CDR3 sequences, approximately 10% of them singletons. Study outcomes and limitations: The VDJdb matching leaned toward anti-spike CD8 responses and overlooked private and CD4 specificities.

V and J are TRBV7-2 and TRBJ1-3; D unclear. The TCR was taken from an adult who was a healthcare worker with PCR-confirmed SARS-CoV-2 infection or an uninfected control (not recorded which). The material sequenced was whole blood. The CDR3 region is CASSLISGDTIYF. For the CDR3, the DNA is TGTGCCAGCAGCTTGATTAGTGGTGACACCATATATTTT. Full variable domain (missing parts from reference TRBV7-2 and TRBJ1-3): GAGVSQSPSNKVTEKGKDVELRCDPISGHTALYWYRQSLGQGLEFLIYFQGNSAPDKSGLPSDRFSAERTGGSVSTLTIQRTQQEDSAVYLCASSLISGDTIYFGEGSWLTVV.